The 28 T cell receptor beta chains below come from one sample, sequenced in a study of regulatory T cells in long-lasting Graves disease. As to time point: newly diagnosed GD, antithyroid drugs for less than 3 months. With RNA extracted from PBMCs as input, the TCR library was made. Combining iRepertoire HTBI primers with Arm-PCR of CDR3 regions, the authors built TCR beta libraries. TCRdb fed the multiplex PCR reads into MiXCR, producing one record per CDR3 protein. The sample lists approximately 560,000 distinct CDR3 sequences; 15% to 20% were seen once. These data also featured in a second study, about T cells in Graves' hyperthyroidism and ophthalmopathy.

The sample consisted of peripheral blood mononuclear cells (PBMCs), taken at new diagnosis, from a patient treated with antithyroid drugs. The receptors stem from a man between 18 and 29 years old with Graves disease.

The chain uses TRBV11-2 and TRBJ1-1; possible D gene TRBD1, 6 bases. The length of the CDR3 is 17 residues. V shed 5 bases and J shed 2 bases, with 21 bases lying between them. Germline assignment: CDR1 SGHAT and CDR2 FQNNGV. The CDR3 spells CASSASPGDNFNTEAFF. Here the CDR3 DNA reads TGTGCCAGCAGCGCCTCCCCCGGGGACAATTTTAACACTGAAGCTTTCTTT.

Here the CDR3 DNA reads TGTGCCAGCTCACCACCCCAGGGCAGGGCGAGCAATCAGCCCCAGCATTTT. This codes for CASSPPQGRASNQPQHF. The chain has TRBV18 and TRBJ1-5, with TRBD1 as a possible D gene (5 bases). Trimming removed 0 bases at V and 1 base at J, with 13 bases between. There are 17 residues in the CDR3. Germline V gene data show CDR1 as KGHSH and CDR2 as LQKENI.

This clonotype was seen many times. CDR3 bases: TGTGCCAGCAGAGCCACCGGGACAGGGGTCACCGGGGAGCTGTTTTTT. Its protein is CASRATGTGVTGELFF. V gene TRBV12-3 or TRBV12-4 combines with J gene TRBJ2-2, with TRBD1 matching 10 bases. There are 16 residues in the CDR3. V lost 6 bases, J lost 4 bases, and 8 bases stayed unmatched.

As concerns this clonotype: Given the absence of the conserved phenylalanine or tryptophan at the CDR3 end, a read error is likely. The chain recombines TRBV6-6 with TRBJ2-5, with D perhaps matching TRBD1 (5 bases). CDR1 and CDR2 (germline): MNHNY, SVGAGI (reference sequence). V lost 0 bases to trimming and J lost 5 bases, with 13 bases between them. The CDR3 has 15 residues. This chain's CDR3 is CASSYSISKGETQYS. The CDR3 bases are TGTGCCAGCAGTTACTCGATCTCGAAGGGGGAGACCCAGTACTCC.

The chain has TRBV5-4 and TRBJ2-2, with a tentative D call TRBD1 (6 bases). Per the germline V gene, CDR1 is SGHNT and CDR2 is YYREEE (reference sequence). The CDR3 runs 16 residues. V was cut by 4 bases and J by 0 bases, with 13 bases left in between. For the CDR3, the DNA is TGTGCCAGCAGCCTTGGGTGGACAGCGAACACCGGGGAGCTGTTTTTT. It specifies CASSLGWTANTGELFF. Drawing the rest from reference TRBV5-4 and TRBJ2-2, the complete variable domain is ETGVTQSPTHLIKTRGQQVTLRCSSQSGHNTVSWYQQALGQGPQFIFQYYREEENGRGNFPPRFSGLQFPNYSSELNVNALELDDSALYLCASSLGWTANTGELFFGEGSRLTVL.

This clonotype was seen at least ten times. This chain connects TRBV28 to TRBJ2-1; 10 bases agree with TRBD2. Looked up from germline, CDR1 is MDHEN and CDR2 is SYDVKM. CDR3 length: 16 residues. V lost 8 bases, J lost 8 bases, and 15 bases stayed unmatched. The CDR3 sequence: CASVVASGREAHEQFF. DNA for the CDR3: TGTGCCAGCGTGGTAGCTAGCGGGAGAGAGGCCCATGAGCAGTTCTTC.

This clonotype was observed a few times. The CDR3 reads CASGSGRPSADTQYF. Here the CDR3 DNA reads TGTGCCAGCGGCTCGGGTAGGCCGTCAGCAGATACGCAGTATTTT. The chain is built from TRBV7-9 and TRBJ2-3; D not resolved. The V and J ends lost 8 bases and 4 bases respectively, with 19 bases between them. The CDR3 runs to 15 residues. The germline V gene encodes CDR1 SEHNR and CDR2 FQNEAQ (reference sequence).

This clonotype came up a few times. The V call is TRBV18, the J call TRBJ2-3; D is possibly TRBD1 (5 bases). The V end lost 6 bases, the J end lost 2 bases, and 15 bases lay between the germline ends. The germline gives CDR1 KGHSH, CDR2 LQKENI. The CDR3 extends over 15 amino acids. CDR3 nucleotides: TGTGCCAGCTCTCTGTCGCCAGGGCCCACAGATACGCAGTATTTT. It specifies CASSLSPGPTDTQYF.

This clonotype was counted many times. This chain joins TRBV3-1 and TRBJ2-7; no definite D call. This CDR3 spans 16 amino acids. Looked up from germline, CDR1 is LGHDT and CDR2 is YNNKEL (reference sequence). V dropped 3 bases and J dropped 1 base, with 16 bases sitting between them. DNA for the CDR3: TGTGCCAGCAGCCATCCCTCAGAAGACTCTTCCTACGAGCAGTACTTC. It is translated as CASSHPSEDSSYEQYF.

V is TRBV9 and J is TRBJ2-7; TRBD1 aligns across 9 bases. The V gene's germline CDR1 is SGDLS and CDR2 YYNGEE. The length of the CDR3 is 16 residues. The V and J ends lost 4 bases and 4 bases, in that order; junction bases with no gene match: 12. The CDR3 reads CASSSWTGTGSYEQYF. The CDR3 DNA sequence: TGTGCCAGCAGCTCATGGACCGGGACAGGGTCGTACGAGCAGTACTTC.

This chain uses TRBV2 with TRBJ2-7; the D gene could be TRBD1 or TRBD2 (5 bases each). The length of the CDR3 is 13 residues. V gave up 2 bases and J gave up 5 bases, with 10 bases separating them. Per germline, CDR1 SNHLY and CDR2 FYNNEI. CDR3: CASSERLGDEQYF. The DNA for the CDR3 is TGTGCCAGCAGTGAAAGATTGGGGGACGAGCAGTACTTC.

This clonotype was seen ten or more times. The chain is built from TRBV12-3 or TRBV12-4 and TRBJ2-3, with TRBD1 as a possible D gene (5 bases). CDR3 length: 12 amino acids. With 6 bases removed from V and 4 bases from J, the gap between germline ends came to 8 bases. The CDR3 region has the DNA TGTGCCAGCAGGCTAGGGGCAGATACGCAGTATTTT. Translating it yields CASRLGADTQYF.

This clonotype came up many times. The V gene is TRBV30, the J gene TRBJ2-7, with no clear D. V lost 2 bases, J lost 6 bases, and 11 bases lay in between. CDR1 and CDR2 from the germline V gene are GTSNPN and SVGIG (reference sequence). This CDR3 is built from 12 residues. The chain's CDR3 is CAWSLGPSEQYF. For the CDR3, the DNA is TGTGCCTGGAGTCTTGGGCCTAGCGAGCAGTACTTC.

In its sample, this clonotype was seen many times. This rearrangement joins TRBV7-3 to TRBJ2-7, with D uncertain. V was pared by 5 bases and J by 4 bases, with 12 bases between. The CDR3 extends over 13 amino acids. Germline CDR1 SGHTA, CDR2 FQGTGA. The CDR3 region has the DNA TGTGCCAGCAGCCACGGTCCGACTTACGAGCAGTACTTC. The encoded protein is CASSHGPTYEQYF.

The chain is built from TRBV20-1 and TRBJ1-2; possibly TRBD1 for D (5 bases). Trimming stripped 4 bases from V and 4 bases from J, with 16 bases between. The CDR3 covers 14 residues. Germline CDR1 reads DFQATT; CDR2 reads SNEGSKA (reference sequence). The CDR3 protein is CSATRDAGVYGYTF. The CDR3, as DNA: TGCAGTGCTACCCGGGACGCCGGGGTCTATGGCTACACCTTC.

The CDR3 loop is CASSPIGGRGYTF. DNA of the CDR3: TGTGCCAGCAGCCCGATAGGGGGAAGAGGCTACACCTTC. The rearrangement joins TRBV11-2 to TRBJ1-2; tentative D call: TRBD1 (6 bases). Germline assignment: CDR1 SGHAT and CDR2 FQNNGV. Trimming left V 5 bases short and J 8 bases short, with 15 bases between. CDR3 size: 13 residues.

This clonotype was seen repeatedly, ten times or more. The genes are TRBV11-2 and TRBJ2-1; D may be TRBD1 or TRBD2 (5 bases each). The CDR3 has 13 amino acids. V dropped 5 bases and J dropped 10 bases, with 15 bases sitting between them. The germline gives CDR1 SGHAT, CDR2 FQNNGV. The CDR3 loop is CASSHGTVEEQFF. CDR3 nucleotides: TGTGCCAGCAGCCACGGGACGGTGGAGGAGCAGTTCTTC.

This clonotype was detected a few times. The DNA of the CDR3 is TGTGCCAGCAGTCGGACCAAGACTGGGGGAGTGCGCACTGAAGCTTTCTTT. Protein: CASSRTKTGGVRTEAFF. The chain joins TRBV5-8 to TRBJ1-1; TRBD1 is a possible D gene (5 bases). The CDR3 totals 17 residues. V was shortened by 5 bases and J by 4 bases, with 24 bases between the two germline ends. Germline values: CDR1 SGHTS, CDR2 YDEGEE.

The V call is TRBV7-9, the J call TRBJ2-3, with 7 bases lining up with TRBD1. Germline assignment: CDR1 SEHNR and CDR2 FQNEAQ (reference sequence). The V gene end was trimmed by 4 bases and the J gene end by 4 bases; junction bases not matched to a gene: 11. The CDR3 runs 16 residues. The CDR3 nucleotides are TGTGCCAGCAGCTCCGAGGCAGGGGGACGGGCAGATACGCAGTATTTT. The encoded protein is CASSSEAGGRADTQYF.

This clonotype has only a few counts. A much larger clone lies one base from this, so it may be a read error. The CDR3 reads CASSDRGQNTEAFF. CDR3 coding DNA: TGTGCCAGCAGCGACAGGGGGCAAAACACTGAAGCTTTCTTT. The chain is built from TRBV6-2 or TRBV6-3 and TRBJ1-1; the match to TRBD1 covers 10 bases. The CDR3 runs to 14 residues. Looked up from germline, CDR1 is MNHEY and CDR2 is SVGEGT. Germline trimming cut 6 bases from V and 2 bases from J; bases unmatched to any gene: 3.

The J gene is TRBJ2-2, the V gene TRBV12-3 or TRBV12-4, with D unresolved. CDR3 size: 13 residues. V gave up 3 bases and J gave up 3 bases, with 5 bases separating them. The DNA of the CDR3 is TGTGCCAGCAGTTTTGGCCACACCGGGGAGCTGTTTTTT. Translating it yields CASSFGHTGELFF.

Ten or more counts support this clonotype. DNA of the CDR3: TGTGCCACCAGCAGTCCCAGAGGGAAGGATGGCTACACCTTC. This sequence encodes CATSSPRGKDGYTF. The V gene is TRBV15, the J gene TRBJ1-2; D not resolved. V was trimmed by 3 bases and J by 6 bases, leaving 14 bases between them. Germline assignment: CDR1 LNHNV and CDR2 YYDKDF (reference sequence). The CDR3 contains 14 residues.

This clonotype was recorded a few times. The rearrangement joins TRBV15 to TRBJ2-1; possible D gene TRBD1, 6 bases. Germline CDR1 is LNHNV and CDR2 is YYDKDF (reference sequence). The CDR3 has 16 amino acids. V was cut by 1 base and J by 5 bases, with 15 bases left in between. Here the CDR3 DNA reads TGTGCCACCAGCAGAGGAATACGGGACAAGGACAATGAGCAGTTCTTC. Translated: CATSRGIRDKDNEQFF.

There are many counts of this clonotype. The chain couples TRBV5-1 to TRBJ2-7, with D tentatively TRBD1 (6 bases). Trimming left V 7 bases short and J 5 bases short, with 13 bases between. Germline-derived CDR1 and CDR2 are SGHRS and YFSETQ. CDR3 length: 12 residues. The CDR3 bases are TGCGCCAGCGGACGCAGGGGCCACGAGCAGTACTTC. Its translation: CASGRRGHEQYF.

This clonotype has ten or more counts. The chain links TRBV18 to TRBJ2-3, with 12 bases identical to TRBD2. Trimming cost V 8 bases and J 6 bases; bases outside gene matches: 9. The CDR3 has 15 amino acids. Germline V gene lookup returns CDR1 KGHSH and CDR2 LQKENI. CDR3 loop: CASGGLAGNPDTQYF. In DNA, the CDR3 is TGTGCCAGCGGAGGACTAGCGGGAAACCCCGATACGCAGTATTTT.

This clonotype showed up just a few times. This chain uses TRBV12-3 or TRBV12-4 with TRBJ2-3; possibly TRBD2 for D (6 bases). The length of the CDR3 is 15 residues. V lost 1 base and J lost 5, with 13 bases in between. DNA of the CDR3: TGTGCCAGCAGTTTAGATAAGCGGGCGAGAGATACGCAGTATTTT. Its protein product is CASSLDKRARDTQYF.

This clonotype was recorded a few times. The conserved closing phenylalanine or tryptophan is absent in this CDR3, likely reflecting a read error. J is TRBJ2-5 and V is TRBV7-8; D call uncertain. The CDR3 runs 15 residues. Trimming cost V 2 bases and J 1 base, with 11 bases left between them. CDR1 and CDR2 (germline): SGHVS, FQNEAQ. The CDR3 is CASSLLISGQETQYL. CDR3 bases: TGTGCCAGCAGCTTACTGATTTCGGGCCAAGAGACCCAGTACCTC.

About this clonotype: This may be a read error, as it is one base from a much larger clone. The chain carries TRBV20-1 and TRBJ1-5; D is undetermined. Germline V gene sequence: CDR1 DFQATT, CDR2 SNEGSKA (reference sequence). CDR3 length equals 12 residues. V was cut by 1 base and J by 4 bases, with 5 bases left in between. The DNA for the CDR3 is TGCAGTGCTAGAGGAGAAAATCAGCCCCAGCATTTT. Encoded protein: CSARGENQPQHF.